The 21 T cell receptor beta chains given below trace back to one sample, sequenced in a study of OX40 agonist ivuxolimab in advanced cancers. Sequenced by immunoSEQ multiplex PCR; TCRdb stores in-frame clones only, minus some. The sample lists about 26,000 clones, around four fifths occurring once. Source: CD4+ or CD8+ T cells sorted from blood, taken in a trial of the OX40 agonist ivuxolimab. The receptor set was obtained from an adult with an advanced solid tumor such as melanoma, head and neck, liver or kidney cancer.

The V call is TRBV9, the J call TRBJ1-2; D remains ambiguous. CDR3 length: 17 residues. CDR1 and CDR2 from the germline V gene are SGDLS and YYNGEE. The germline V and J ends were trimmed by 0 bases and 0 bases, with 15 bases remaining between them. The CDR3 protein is CASSVAETADPNYGYTF. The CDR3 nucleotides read TGTGCCAGCAGCGTAGCTGAGACCGCCGACCCTAACTATGGCTACACCTTC.

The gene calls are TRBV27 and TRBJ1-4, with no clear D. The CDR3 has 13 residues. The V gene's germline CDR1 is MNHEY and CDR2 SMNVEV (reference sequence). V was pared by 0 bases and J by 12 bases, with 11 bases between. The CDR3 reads CASSLSSVGELFF. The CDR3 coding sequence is TGTGCCAGCAGTTTATCTTCGGTAGGAGAACTGTTTTTT.

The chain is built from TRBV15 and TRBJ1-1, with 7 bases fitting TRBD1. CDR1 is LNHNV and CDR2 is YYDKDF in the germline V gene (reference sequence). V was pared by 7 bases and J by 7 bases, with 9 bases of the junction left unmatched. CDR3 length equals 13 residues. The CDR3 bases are TGTGCCACCAAGACCGAGGGGGCAATTGAAGCTTTCTTT. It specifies CATKTEGAIEAFF.

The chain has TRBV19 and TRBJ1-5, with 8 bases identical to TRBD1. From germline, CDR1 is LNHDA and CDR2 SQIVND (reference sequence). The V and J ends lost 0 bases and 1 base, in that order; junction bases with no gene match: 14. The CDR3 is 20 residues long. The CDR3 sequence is CASSIDLWEGRGLSNQPQHF. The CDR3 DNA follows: TGTGCCAGTAGTATAGATCTATGGGAGGGCAGGGGGCTGAGCAATCAGCCCCAGCATTTT.

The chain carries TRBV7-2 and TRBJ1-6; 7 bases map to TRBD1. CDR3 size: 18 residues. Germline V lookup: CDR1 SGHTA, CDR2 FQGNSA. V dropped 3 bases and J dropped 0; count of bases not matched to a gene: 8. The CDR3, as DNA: TGTGCCAGCAGCTTTGGGACAGCCCTGAGCTCCTATAATTCACCCCTCCACTTT. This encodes CASSFGTALSSYNSPLHF.

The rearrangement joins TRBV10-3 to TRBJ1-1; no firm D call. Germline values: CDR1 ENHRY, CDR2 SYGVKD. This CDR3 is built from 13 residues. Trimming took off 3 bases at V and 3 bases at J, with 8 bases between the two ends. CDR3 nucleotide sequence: TGTGCCATCAGTGATTGGCGGGACACTGAAGCTTTCTTT. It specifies CAISDWRDTEAFF.

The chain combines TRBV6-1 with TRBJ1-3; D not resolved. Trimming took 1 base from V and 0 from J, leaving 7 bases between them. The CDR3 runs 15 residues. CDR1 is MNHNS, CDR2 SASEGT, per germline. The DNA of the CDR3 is TGTGCCAGCAGTGAAGTGAGCGGCTCTGGAAACACCATATATTTT. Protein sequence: CASSEVSGSGNTIYF.

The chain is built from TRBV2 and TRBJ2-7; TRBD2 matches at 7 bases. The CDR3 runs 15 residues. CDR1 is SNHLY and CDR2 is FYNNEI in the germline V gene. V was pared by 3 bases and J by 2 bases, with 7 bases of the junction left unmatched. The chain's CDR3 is CASSEGRGTTYEQYF. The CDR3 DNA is TGTGCCAGCAGTGAGGGGCGGGGGACCACCTACGAGCAGTACTTC.

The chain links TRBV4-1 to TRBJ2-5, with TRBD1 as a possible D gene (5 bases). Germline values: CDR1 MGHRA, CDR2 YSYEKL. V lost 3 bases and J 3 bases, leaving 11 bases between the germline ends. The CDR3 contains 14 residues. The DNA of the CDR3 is TGCGCCAGCAGCCACCAGGGTACCGAAGAGACCCAGTACTTC. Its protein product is CASSHQGTEETQYF.

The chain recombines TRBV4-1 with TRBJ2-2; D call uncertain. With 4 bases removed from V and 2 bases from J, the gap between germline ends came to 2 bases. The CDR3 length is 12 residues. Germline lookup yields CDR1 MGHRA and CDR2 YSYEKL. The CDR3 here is CASSRNTGELFF. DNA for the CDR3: TGCGCCAGCAGCCGTAACACCGGGGAGCTGTTTTTT.

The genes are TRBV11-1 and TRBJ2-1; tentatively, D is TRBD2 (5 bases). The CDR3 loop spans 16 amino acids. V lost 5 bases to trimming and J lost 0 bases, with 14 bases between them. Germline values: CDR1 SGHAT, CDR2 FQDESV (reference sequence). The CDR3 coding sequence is TGTGCCAGCAGCCCCACGACTAAGAGCTCCTACAATGAGCAGTTCTTC. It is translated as CASSPTTKSSYNEQFF. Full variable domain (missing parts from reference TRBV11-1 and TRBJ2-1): EAEVAQSPRYKITEKSQAVAFWCDPISGHATLYWYRQILGQGPELLVQFQDESVVDDSQLPKDRFSAERLKGVDSTLKIQPAELGDSAMYLCASSPTTKSSYNEQFFGPGTRLTVL.

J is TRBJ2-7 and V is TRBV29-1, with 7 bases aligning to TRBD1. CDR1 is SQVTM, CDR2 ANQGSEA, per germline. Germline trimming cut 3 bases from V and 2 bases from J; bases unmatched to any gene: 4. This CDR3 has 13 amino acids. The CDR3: CSVENRGTYEQYF. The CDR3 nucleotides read TGCAGCGTTGAGAACAGGGGCACCTACGAGCAGTACTTC.

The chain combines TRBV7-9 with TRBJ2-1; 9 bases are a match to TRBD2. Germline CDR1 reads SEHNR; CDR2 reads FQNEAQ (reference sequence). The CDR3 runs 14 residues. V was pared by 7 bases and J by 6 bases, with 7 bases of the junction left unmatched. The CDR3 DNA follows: TGTGCCAGCACCCTAGCGGGGCGTGGCAATGAGCAGTTCTTC. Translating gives CASTLAGRGNEQFF.

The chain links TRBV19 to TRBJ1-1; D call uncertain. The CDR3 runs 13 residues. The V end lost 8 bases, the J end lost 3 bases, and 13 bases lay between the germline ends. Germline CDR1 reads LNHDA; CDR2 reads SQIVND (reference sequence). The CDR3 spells CASGWARDTEAFF. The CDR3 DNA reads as TGTGCCAGTGGTTGGGCTAGAGACACTGAAGCTTTCTTT.

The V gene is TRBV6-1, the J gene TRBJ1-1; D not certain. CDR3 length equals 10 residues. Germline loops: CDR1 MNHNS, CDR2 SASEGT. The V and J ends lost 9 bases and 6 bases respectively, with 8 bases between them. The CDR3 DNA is TGTGCCAGAAGACCCTCTGAAGCTTTCTTT. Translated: CARRPSEAFF.

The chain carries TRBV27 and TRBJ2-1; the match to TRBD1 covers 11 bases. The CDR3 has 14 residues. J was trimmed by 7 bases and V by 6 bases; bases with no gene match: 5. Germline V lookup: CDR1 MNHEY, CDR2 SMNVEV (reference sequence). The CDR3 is CASRSGTGGNEQFF. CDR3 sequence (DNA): TGTGCCAGCAGGTCCGGGACAGGGGGGAATGAGCAGTTCTTC.

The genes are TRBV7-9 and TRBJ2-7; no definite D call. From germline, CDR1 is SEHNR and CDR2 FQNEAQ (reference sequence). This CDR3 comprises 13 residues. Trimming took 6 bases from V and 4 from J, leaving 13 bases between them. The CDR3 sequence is CASSQTASYEQYF. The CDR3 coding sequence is TGTGCCAGCAGTCAAACAGCGAGTTACGAGCAGTACTTC.

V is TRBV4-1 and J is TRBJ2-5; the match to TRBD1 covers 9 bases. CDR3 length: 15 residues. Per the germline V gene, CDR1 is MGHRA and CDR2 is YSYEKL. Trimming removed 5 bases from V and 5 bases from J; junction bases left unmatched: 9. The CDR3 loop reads CASSSRTGASETQYF. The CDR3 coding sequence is TGCGCCAGCAGCTCTAGGACAGGGGCGAGCGAGACCCAGTACTTC.

As DNA, the CDR3 is TGTGCCAGCAGTGACGTATGGGGGGGAAGCACTGAAGCTTTCTTT. It encodes CASSDVWGGSTEAFF. V is TRBV25-1 and J is TRBJ1-1; TRBD1 might be the D (5 bases). The V end lost 3 bases, the J end lost 4 bases, and 15 bases lay between the germline ends. CDR1 MGHDK and CDR2 SYGVNS come from the germline V gene. CDR3 length: 15 amino acids.

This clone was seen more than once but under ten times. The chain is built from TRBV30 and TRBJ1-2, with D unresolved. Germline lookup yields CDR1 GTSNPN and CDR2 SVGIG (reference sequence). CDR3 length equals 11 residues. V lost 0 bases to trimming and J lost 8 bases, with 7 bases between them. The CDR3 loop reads CAWSVTAGYTF. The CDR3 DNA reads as TGTGCCTGGAGTGTAACTGCGGGCTACACCTTC.

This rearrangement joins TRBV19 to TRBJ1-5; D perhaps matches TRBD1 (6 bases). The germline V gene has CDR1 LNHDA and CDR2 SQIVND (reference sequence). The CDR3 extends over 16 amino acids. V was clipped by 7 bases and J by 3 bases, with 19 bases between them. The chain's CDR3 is CASNFRTADFNQPQHF. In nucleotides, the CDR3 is TGTGCCAGTAATTTCCGGACAGCCGATTTCAATCAGCCCCAGCATTTT.